In its sample, the clone carrying this T cell receptor beta chain was seen a few times. The antigen remains unidentified. Universal primer sites and UMIs were introduced during 5'RACE template-switching synthesis of TCR cDNA. TCRdb reprocessed the 5' RACE reads via MiXCR and lists one record per CDR3 protein. The sample has approximately 610,000 distinct CDR3 sequences, around a sixth seen once; the top ten hold roughly 17%. Germline-derived CDR1 and CDR2 are LGHNA and YNFKEQ. The CDR3 has 16 amino acids. With V trimmed by 0 bases and J by 0 bases, 2 bases remained unmatched. This record comes from a study of T cells after yellow fever vaccination. General study points: Any FACS-sorted repertoire could hold abundant clonotypes that contaminate it from the bulk population.

This receptor was obtained from a young man who received the YFV17D yellow fever vaccine. The chain carries TRBV4-2 and TRBJ2-3; 8 bases fit TRBD2. Sample: PBMCs, taken 5 days after the first yellow fever vaccination. The CDR3 DNA sequence: TGTGCCAGCAGCCAAGATGGGACTAGTAGCACAGATACGCAGTATTTT. Translated: CASSQDGTSSTDTQYF.